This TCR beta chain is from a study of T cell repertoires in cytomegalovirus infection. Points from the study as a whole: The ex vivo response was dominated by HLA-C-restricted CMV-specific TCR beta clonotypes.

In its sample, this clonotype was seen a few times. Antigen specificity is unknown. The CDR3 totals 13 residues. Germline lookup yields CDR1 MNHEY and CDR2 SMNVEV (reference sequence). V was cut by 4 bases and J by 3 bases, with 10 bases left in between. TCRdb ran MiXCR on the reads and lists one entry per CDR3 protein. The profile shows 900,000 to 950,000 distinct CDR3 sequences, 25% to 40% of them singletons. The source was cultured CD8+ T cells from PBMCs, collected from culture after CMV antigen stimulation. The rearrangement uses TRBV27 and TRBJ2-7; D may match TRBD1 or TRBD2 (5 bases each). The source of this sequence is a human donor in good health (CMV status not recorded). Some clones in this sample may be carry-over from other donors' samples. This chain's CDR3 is CASSSGPYYEQYF. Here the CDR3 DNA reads TGTGCCAGCAGTTCGGGACCCTACTACGAGCAGTACTTC.